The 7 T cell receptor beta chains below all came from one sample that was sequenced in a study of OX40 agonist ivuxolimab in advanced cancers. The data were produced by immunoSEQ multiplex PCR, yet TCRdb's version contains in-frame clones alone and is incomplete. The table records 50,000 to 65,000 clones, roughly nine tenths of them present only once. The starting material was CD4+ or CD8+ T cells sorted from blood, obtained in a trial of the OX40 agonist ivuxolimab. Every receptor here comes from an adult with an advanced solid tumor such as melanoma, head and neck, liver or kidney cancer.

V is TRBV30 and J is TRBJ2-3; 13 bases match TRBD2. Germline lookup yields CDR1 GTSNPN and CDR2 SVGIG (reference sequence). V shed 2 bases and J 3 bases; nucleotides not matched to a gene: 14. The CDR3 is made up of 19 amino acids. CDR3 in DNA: TGTGCCTGGAGTCTGACTAGCGGGAGGATTGGTTTTCAGACAGATACGCAGTATTTT. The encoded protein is CAWSLTSGRIGFQTDTQYF.

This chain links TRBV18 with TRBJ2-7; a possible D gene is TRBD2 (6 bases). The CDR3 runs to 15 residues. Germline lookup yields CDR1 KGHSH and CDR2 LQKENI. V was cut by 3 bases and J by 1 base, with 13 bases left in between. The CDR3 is CASSPSRGSSYEQYF. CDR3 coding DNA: TGTGCCAGCTCACCGTCTCGGGGGTCTTCCTACGAGCAGTACTTC.

CDR3 in DNA: TGTGCCAGCAGCTTGGGCGCGCAGCATGAAAAACTGTTTTTT. Its protein product is CASSLGAQHEKLFF. The chain employs TRBV5-6 and TRBJ1-4; D remains ambiguous. Germline V gives CDR1 SGHDT, CDR2 YYEEEE. V was pared by 0 bases and J by 6 bases, with 9 bases between. The CDR3 contains 14 residues. Supplemented by reference TRBV5-6 and TRBJ1-4, the full variable domain reads DAGVTQSPTHLIKTRGQQVTLRCSPKSGHDTVSWYQQALGQGPQFIFQYYEEEERQRGNFPDRFSGHQFPNYSSELNVNALLLGDSALYLCASSLGAQHEKLFFGSGTQLSVL.

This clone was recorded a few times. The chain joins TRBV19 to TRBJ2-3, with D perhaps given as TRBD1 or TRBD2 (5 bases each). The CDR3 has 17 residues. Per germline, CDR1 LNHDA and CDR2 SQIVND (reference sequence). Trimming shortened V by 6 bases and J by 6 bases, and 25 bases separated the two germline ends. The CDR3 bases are TGTGCCAGTAGGGATTTATACGGGGCCCTTGAAGGGGATACGCAGTATTTT. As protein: CASRDLYGALEGDTQYF.

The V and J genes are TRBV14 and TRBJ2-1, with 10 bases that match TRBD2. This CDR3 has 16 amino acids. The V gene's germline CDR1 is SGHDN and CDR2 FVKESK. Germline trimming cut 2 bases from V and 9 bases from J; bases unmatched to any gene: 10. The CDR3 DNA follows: TGTGCCAGCAGCCAAAGTCTAGCGGGAGCCTCCGGTGAGCAGTTCTTC. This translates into CASSQSLAGASGEQFF.

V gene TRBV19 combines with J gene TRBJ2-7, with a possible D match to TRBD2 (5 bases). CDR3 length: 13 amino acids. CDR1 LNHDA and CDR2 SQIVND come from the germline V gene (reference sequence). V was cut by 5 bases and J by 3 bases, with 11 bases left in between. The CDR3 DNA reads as TGTGCCAGTAGTCCCACTAGTAGCTACGAGCAGTACTTC. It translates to CASSPTSSYEQYF.

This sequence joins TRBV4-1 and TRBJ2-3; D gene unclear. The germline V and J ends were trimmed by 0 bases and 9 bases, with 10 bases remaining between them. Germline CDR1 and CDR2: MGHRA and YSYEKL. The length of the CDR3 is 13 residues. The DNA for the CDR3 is TGCGCCAGCAGCCAAGAAGGCCCCCTGACGCAGTATTTT. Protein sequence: CASSQEGPLTQYF.